Presented here are 19 T cell receptor beta chains from one specimen sequenced in a study of blood T cell repertoires in COVID-19. Generated by immunoSEQ multiplex PCR, the TCRdb table keeps only in-frame clones and is missing some. The sample includes 430,000 or so clones, roughly 90% of them seen just once. The sample was PBMCs or T cells enriched from blood (not recorded which). The receptors come from a woman aged 40 to 50 who had recovered from COVID-19.

The chain carries TRBV4-3 and TRBJ2-7; possibly TRBD1 for D (6 bases). Germline V gives CDR1 LGHNA, CDR2 YSLEER. V lost 3 bases to trimming and J lost 2 bases, with 11 bases between them. The CDR3 is made up of 14 amino acids. DNA of the CDR3: TGCGCCAGCAGCCAGGGACATAGGCCCTACGAGCAGTACTTC. It codes for CASSQGHRPYEQYF.

The rearrangement uses TRBV16 and TRBJ2-1; 12 bases line up with TRBD2. The CDR3 is 16 amino acids. V was pared by 0 bases and J by 12 bases, with 9 bases of the junction left unmatched. Germline V CDR1 and CDR2: KGHSY, FQNENV. CDR3: CASSQSRTSGAGGQFF. In DNA form, the CDR3 reads TGTGCCAGCAGCCAATCTCGGACTAGCGGGGCCGGGGGGCAGTTCTTC.

This chain joins TRBV3-1 (or the pseudogene TRBV3-2) and TRBJ2-3; 10 nucleotides align to TRBD2. There are 17 residues in the CDR3. The germline V gene has CDR1 LGHDT and CDR2 YNNKEL (reference sequence). V trimming: 7 bases; J trimming: 0 bases; junction bases outside the gene matches: 10. The CDR3: CASNGTSDQASTDTQYF. The CDR3 DNA reads as TGTGCCAGCAACGGGACTAGCGACCAGGCTAGCACAGATACGCAGTATTTT.

CDR3 nucleotides: TGTGCCAGCAGTGACCACCGACAGGGGGCAGGGGAAAAACTGTTTTTT. Residues: CASSDHRQGAGEKLFF. The chain carries TRBV25-1 and TRBJ1-4, with TRBD1 matching 10 bases. V shed 3 bases, J shed 8 bases, and the junction held 9 bases outside the gene matches. Germline loops: CDR1 MGHDK, CDR2 SYGVNS. This CDR3 is built from 16 residues. Variable domain in full (rest from reference TRBV25-1 and TRBJ1-4): EADIYQTPRYLVIGTGKKITLECSQTMGHDKMYWYQQDPGMELHLIHYSYGVNSTEKGDLSSESTVSRIRTEHFPLTLESARPSHTSQYLCASSDHRQGAGEKLFFGSGTQLSVL.

The rearrangement links TRBV19 to TRBJ1-5; the D gene is possibly TRBD1 (6 bases). The V gene's germline CDR1 is LNHDA and CDR2 SQIVND (reference sequence). V gave up 5 bases and J gave up 6 bases, with 11 bases separating them. The CDR3 is 13 amino acids. The CDR3 sequence: CASSRQAAQPQHF. In DNA, the CDR3 is TGTGCCAGTAGTCGACAGGCCGCTCAGCCCCAGCATTTT.

This clone was recorded once. The chain recombines TRBV27 with TRBJ1-5, with no clear D. The CDR3 is made up of 15 amino acids. V lost 3 bases to trimming and J lost 0 bases, with 9 bases between them. Germline-derived CDR1 and CDR2 are MNHEY and SMNVEV (reference sequence). CDR3 amino acids: CASSFTAYSNQPQHF. The CDR3 DNA follows: TGTGCCAGCAGTTTCACAGCTTATAGCAATCAGCCCCAGCATTTT.

This rearrangement joins TRBV15 to TRBJ1-5; D is undetermined. Germline CDR1 reads LNHNV; CDR2 reads YYDKDF (reference sequence). The CDR3 runs 15 residues. Trimming removed 3 bases from V and 2 bases from J, with 11 bases in between. CDR3 coding DNA: TGTGCCACCAGCAGGAGTTTGGAGGGCAATCAGCCCCAGCATTTT. Residues: CATSRSLEGNQPQHF.

V and J are TRBV10-3 and TRBJ1-1; 7 bases fit TRBD1. J gave up 3 bases and V 6 bases, and 10 bases lay outside the gene matches. The CDR3 consists of 15 residues. Germline V CDR1 and CDR2: ENHRY, SYGVKD. CDR3: CAIRETGPRDTEAFF. CDR3 nucleotides: TGTGCCATCAGGGAGACAGGGCCCAGGGACACTGAAGCTTTCTTT.

As DNA, the CDR3 is TGTGCCAGCAGGGGCCCAGGCACGAACACCGGGGAGCTGTTTTTT. This encodes CASRGPGTNTGELFF. This rearrangement joins TRBV2 to TRBJ2-2; D remains unclear. CDR1 SNHLY and CDR2 FYNNEI come from the germline V gene. CDR3 length: 15 residues. V lost 6 bases, J lost 0 bases, and 11 bases lay in between.

This clone was counted only a few times. V and J are TRBV7-9 and TRBJ1-2; 8 nucleotides line up with TRBD1. Germline V gene data show CDR1 as SEHNR and CDR2 as FQNEAQ (reference sequence). The CDR3 has 14 residues. V was pared by 3 bases and J by 6 bases, with 6 bases of the junction left unmatched. CDR3 in DNA: TGTGCCAGCAGCTTCAAGGACAGGGAGCATGGCTACACCTTC. Protein: CASSFKDREHGYTF. Full variable domain (outside the CDR3, taken from reference TRBV7-9 and TRBJ1-2): DTGVSQNPRHKITKRGQNVTFRCDPISEHNRLYWYRQTLGQGPEFLTYFQNEAQLEKSRLLSDRFSAERPKGSFSTLEIQRTEQGDSAMYLCASSFKDREHGYTFGSGTRLTVV.

The CDR3 nucleotides are TGTGCCAGCAGCTTAATGGCAGTCGCTGAAAAACTGTTTTTT. Translated: CASSLMAVAEKLFF. The chain carries TRBV7-8 and TRBJ1-4; no reliable D call. Germline lookup yields CDR1 SGHVS and CDR2 FQNEAQ. The germline V and J ends were trimmed by 2 bases and 7 bases, with 11 bases remaining between them. This CDR3 has 14 amino acids.

The chain joins TRBV5-4 to TRBJ2-7, with D unclear. V lost 1 base to trimming and J lost 1 base, with 6 bases between them. Per germline, CDR1 SGHNT and CDR2 YYREEE (reference sequence). This CDR3 spans 13 amino acids. CDR3 residues: CASSLPLSYEQYF. The CDR3 DNA reads TGTGCCAGCAGCTTGCCCCTATCCTACGAGCAGTACTTC.

J is TRBJ2-1 and V is TRBV5-1; TRBD2 is a possible D gene (5 bases). V was pared by 1 base and J by 3 bases, with 11 bases between. The germline V gene has CDR1 SGHRS and CDR2 YFSETQ. This CDR3 spans 15 amino acids. CDR3 coding DNA: TGCGCCAGCAGCTTGTCAGGAGGTCGCTACAATGAGCAGTTCTTC. Its translation is CASSLSGGRYNEQFF.

The rearrangement joins TRBV18 to TRBJ1-2, with 9 bases aligning to TRBD1. V lost 3 bases and J lost 0; bases outside the gene matches: 2. There are 15 residues in the CDR3. Germline lookup yields CDR1 KGHSH and CDR2 LQKENI. CDR3 residues: CASSPGQGANYGYTF. CDR3 DNA: TGTGCCAGCTCACCGGGACAGGGAGCTAACTATGGCTACACCTTC. The whole variable domain, remainder taken from reference TRBV18 and TRBJ1-2, is NAGVMQNPRHLVRRRGQEARLRCSPMKGHSHVYWYRQLPEEGLKFMVYLQKENIIDESGMPKERFSAEFPKEGPSILRIQQVVRGDSAAYFCASSPGQGANYGYTFGSGTRLTVV.

The chain recombines TRBV4-1 with TRBJ2-7; D remains ambiguous. V was pared by 1 base and J by 2 bases, with 6 bases between. This CDR3 is built from 13 residues. CDR1 and CDR2 (germline): MGHRA, YSYEKL. The CDR3 DNA follows: TGCGCCAGCAGCCAAGCGCAGGCCTACGAGCAGTACTTC. It is translated as CASSQAQAYEQYF.

The CDR3 loop is CASSVFLDPTGELFF. The CDR3 region has the DNA TGTGCCAGCAGCGTTTTCCTAGATCCCACCGGGGAGCTGTTTTTT. The chain is built from TRBV9 and TRBJ2-2; D call uncertain. With 2 bases removed from V and 4 bases from J, the gap between germline ends came to 12 bases. Germline V gene lookup returns CDR1 SGDLS and CDR2 YYNGEE. The CDR3 length is 15 residues.

This clone was seen a single time. The chain recombines TRBV5-1 with TRBJ2-1; weak D call: TRBD1 (6 bases). V was trimmed by 4 bases and J by 6 bases, leaving 17 bases between them. This CDR3 is built from 15 residues. CDR1 is SGHRS, CDR2 YFSETQ, per germline. The CDR3 reads CASSQGYTRANEQFF. DNA for the CDR3: TGCGCCAGCAGCCAGGGGTACACGAGGGCCAATGAGCAGTTCTTC.

This sequence joins TRBV5-6 and TRBJ2-1; 14 nucleotides agree with TRBD2. Trimming cost V 5 bases and J 6 bases; bases outside gene matches: 1. Germline V CDR1 and CDR2: SGHDT, YYEEEE. This CDR3 is built from 14 residues. CDR3 sequence reads: CASRTSGRANEQFF. CDR3 sequence (DNA): TGTGCCAGCAGGACTAGCGGGAGGGCCAATGAGCAGTTCTTC.

V and J are TRBV20-1 and TRBJ2-1, with D perhaps matching TRBD2 (5 bases). V was trimmed by 3 bases and J by 2 bases, leaving 11 bases between them. The CDR3 sequence is 14 residues long. Per the germline V gene, CDR1 is DFQATT and CDR2 is SNEGSKA (reference sequence). CDR3 amino acids: CSASRGSAYNEQFF. The CDR3 region has the DNA TGCAGTGCTAGTCGGGGTAGCGCCTACAATGAGCAGTTCTTC.